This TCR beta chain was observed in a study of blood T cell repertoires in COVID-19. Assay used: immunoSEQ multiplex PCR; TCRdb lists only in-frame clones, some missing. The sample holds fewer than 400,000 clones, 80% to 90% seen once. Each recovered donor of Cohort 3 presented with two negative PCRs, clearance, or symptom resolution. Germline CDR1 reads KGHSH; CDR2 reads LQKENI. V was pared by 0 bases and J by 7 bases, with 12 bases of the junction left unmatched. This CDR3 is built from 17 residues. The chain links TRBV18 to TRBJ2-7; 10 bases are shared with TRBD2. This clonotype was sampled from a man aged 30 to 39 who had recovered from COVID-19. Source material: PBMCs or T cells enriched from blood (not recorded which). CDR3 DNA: TGTGCCAGCTCACCACCGGGGGCTAGCGGGGGCCCCAGGGAGCAGTACTTC. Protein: CASSPPGASGGPREQYF.